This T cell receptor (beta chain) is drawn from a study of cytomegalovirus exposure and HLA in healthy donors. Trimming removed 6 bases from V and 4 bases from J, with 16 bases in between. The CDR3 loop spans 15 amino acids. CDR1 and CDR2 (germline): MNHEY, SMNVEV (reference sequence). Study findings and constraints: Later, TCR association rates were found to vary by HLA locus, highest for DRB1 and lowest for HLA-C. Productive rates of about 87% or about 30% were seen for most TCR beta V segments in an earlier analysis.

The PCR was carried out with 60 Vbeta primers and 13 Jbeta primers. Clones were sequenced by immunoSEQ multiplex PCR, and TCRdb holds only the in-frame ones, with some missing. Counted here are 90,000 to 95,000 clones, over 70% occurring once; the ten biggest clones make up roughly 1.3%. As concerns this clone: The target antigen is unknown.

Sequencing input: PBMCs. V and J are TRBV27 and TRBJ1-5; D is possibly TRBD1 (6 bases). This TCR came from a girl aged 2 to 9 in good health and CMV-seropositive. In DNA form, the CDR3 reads TGTGCCAGCAGCCGTACAGGGAGCCGTAATCAGCCCCAGCATTTT. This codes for CASSRTGSRNQPQHF.